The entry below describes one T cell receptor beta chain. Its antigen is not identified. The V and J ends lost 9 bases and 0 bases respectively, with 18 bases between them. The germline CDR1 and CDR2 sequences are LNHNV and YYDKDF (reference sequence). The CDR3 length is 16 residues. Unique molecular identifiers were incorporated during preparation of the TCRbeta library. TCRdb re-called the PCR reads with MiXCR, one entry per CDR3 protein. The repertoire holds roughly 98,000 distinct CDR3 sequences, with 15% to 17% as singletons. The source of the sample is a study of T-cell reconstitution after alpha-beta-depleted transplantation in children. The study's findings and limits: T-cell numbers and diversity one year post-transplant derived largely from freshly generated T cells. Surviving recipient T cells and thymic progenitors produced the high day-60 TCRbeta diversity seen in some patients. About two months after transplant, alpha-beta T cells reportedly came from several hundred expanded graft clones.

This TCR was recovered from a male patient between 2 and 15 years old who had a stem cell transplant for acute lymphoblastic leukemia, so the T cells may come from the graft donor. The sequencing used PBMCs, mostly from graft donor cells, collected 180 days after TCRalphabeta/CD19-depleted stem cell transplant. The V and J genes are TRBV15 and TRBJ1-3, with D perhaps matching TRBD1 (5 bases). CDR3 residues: CATQAGSPLSGNTIYF. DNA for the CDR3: TGTGCCACTCAGGCAGGGTCCCCCCTCTCTGGAAACACCATATATTTT.